These 12 T cell receptor beta chains were sequenced from one sample in a study of T cell responses to AZD1222 COVID-19 vaccine. The assay was immunoSEQ multiplex PCR, and TCRdb's table has in-frame clones only and misses some. The repertoire has approximately 52,000 clones, 87% of them found once; the top ten carry roughly 2.7%. This sample comprised peripheral blood, obtained 28 days after the second AZD1222 dose. The receptor set was obtained from an adult who received the AZD1222 COVID-19 vaccine.

This clone was seen more than once but under ten times. The CDR3 protein is CASSYSLVGKGDLNYGYTF. The CDR3 nucleotides are TGTGCCAGCAGTTACTCATTGGTTGGAAAAGGAGACCTTAACTATGGCTACACCTTC. This chain joins TRBV6-2 or TRBV6-3 and TRBJ1-2, with D unclear. In germline, CDR1 is MNHEY, CDR2 SVGEGT. This CDR3 contains 19 residues. The germline V and J ends were trimmed by 0 bases and 1 base, with 21 bases remaining between them.

The chain has TRBV19 and TRBJ1-5; possible D gene TRBD1, 5 bases. Per germline, CDR1 LNHDA and CDR2 SQIVND (reference sequence). The CDR3 is 16 residues long. Trimming cost V 2 bases and J 4 bases, with 15 bases left between them. CDR3 loop: CASSITGGPSNQPQHF. The CDR3 DNA follows: TGTGCCAGTAGTATAACAGGAGGGCCGTCGAATCAGCCCCAGCATTTT.

V usage is TRBV6-5 and J usage is TRBJ1-2; the match to TRBD1 covers 7 bases. Trimming cost V 4 bases and J 2 bases; bases outside gene matches: 7. Germline V gives CDR1 MNHEY, CDR2 SVGAGI. This CDR3 has 15 residues. The CDR3 sequence: CASSWRQGGNYGYTF. In DNA form, the CDR3 reads TGTGCCAGCAGTTGGCGACAGGGAGGAAACTATGGCTACACCTTC.

V usage is TRBV9 and J usage is TRBJ2-3; D remains ambiguous. Trimming removed 0 bases from V and 4 bases from J, with 9 bases in between. CDR1 and CDR2 (germline): SGDLS, YYNGEE. This CDR3 spans 14 amino acids. CDR3 residues: CASSVGPVADTQYF. The CDR3 nucleotides read TGTGCCAGCAGCGTAGGTCCAGTAGCAGATACGCAGTATTTT.

This clone was counted between two and nine times. V is TRBV9 and J is TRBJ1-2; 8 bases agree with TRBD1. Trimming at V came to 0 bases and at J to 8 bases, leaving 9 bases not matched to a gene. The CDR3 loop spans 15 amino acids. CDR1 and CDR2 (germline): SGDLS, YYNGEE. CDR3: CASSVARQGRRGYTF. In DNA, the CDR3 is TGTGCCAGCAGCGTAGCGAGACAGGGGCGTAGAGGCTACACCTTC.

V usage is TRBV30 and J usage is TRBJ2-7; D is possibly TRBD2 (5 bases). The CDR3 sequence is 13 residues long. Germline V CDR1 and CDR2: GTSNPN, SVGIG (reference sequence). V shed 2 bases and J shed 7 bases, with 15 bases lying between them. Here the CDR3 DNA reads TGTGCCTGGAGTAGGTCAGACGGAGGTGAGCAGTACTTC. This codes for CAWSRSDGGEQYF. Supplemented by reference TRBV30 and TRBJ2-7, the full variable domain reads SQTIHQWPATLVQPVGSPLSLECTVEGTSNPNLYWYRQAAGRGLQLLFYSVGIGQISSEVPQNLSASRPQDRQFILSSKKLLLSDSGFYLCAWSRSDGGEQYFGPGTRLTVT.

This chain links TRBV19 with TRBJ1-1; 7 bases line up with TRBD1. The CDR3 consists of 15 residues. Germline V gene lookup returns CDR1 LNHDA and CDR2 SQIVND (reference sequence). V shed 8 bases, J shed 1 base, and the junction held 10 bases outside the gene matches. The CDR3 here is CASLTYRGPNTEAFF. The DNA for the CDR3 is TGTGCCAGTCTGACGTACAGGGGACCGAACACTGAAGCTTTCTTT.

This rearrangement joins TRBV7-9 to TRBJ1-1; TRBD1 matches at 7 bases. The CDR3 is made up of 16 amino acids. Unmatched junction bases numbered 5, after V lost 1 base and J lost 0 bases. Germline CDR1 is SEHNR and CDR2 is FQNEAQ (reference sequence). Written as DNA, the CDR3 is TGTGCCAGCAGCTTAGTGGAGGGGGCGCTGAACACTGAAGCTTTCTTT. This codes for CASSLVEGALNTEAFF.

This sequence joins TRBV7-3 and TRBJ2-1, with 9 bases matching TRBD2. V trimming: 5 bases; J trimming: 7 bases; junction bases outside the gene matches: 12. CDR3 length: 16 residues. CDR1 is SGHTA, CDR2 FQGTGA, per germline. Here the CDR3 reads CASSPRGGRAENEQFF. CDR3 DNA sequence: TGTGCCAGCAGCCCCCGGGGCGGGAGGGCCGAGAATGAGCAGTTCTTC.

The chain combines TRBV5-4 with TRBJ2-3; D is undetermined. Germline V lookup: CDR1 SGHNT, CDR2 YYREEE (reference sequence). Trimming took off 4 bases at V and 6 bases at J, with 9 bases between the two ends. CDR3 length equals 12 residues. The CDR3 sequence is CASSLGSDTQYF. The CDR3 region has the DNA TGTGCCAGCAGCCTCGGGTCCGATACGCAGTATTTT.

The table lists this clone with a count of one. CDR3 region: CASSYFAPSGGKNIQYF. In DNA, the CDR3 is TGTGCCAGCAGTTACTTCGCGCCTAGCGGGGGCAAAAACATTCAGTACTTC. The rearrangement joins TRBV6-2 or TRBV6-3 to TRBJ2-4; 10 bases map to TRBD2. The CDR3 consists of 17 residues. The V gene's germline CDR1 is MNHEY and CDR2 SVGEGT. Unmatched junction bases numbered 6, after V lost 1 base and J lost 3 bases.

The chain links TRBV5-1 to TRBJ2-3, with D possibly matching TRBD2 (6 bases). Germline V gene sequence: CDR1 SGHRS, CDR2 YFSETQ. Deletions cut 7 bases from V and 3 bases from J, with 15 bases between. This CDR3 contains 14 residues. The chain's CDR3 is CASAPWGETDTQYF. CDR3 bases: TGCGCCAGCGCCCCATGGGGGGAGACAGATACGCAGTATTTT.